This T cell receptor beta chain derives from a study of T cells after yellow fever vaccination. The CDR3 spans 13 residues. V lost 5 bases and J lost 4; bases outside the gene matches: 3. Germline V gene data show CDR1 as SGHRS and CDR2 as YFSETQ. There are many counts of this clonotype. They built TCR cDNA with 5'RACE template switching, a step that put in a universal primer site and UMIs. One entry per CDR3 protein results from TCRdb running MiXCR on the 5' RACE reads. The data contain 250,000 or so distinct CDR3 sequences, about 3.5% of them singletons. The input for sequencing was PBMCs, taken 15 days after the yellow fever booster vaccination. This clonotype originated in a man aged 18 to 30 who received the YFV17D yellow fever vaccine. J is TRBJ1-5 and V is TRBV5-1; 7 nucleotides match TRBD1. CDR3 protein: CASRGQENQPQHF. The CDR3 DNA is TGCGCCAGCAGAGGACAGGAAAATCAGCCCCAGCATTTT.